The table lists the clone carrying this T cell receptor (beta chain) with many counts. This entry comes from a study of T cells after yellow fever vaccination. TCRdb analysed the 5' RACE reads with MiXCR anew, one entry per CDR3 protein. The data contain a few hundred thousand distinct CDR3 sequences, less than 9.5% of them seen just once; the ten biggest clones take up around 17%. This specimen consisted of PBMCs, obtained roughly 45 days after the first yellow fever vaccination. The receptor's source is a man younger than 35 who received the YFV17D yellow fever vaccine.

Here the CDR3 DNA reads TGCGCCAGCAGCGAGGATCAGGGGGCGAGAGCTTTCTTT. Its translation is CASSEDQGARAFF. The gene calls are TRBV5-1 and TRBJ1-1; 8 bases match TRBD1. Trimming took 4 bases from V and 10 from J; bases not matched to a gene: 9. Germline CDR1 reads SGHRS; CDR2 reads YFSETQ. The CDR3 consists of 13 residues.